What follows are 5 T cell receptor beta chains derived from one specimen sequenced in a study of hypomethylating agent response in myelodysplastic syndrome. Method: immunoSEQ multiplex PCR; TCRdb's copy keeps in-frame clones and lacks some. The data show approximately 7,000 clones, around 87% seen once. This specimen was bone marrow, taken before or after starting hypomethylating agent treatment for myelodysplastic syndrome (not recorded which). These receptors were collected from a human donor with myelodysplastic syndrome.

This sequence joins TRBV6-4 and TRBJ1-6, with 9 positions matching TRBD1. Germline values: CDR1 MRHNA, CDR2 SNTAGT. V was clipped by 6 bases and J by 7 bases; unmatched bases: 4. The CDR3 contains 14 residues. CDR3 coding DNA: TGTGCCAGCAGAGAGGGACAGGGAAATTCACCCCTCCACTTT. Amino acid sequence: CASREGQGNSPLHF.

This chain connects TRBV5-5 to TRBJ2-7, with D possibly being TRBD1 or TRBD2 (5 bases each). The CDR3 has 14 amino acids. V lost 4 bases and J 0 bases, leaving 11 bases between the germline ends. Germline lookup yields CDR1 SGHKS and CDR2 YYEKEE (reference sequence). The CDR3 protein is CASSLRDLSYEQYF. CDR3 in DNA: TGTGCCAGCAGCCTCCGGGACCTCTCCTACGAGCAGTACTTC.

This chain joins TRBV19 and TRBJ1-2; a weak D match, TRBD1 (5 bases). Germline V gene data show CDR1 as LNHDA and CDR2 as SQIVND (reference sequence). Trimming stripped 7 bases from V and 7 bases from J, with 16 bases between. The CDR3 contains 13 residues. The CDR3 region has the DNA TGTGCCAGTACCCTGACGGGGGGTGGTGGCTACACCTTC. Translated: CASTLTGGGGYTF.

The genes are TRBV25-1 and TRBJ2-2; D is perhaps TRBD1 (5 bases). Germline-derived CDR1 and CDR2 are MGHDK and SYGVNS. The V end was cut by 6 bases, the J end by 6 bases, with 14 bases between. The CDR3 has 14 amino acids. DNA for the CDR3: TGTGCCAGCAGCAGAACCAGGGTCCCCGGGGAGCTGTTTTTT. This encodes CASSRTRVPGELFF.

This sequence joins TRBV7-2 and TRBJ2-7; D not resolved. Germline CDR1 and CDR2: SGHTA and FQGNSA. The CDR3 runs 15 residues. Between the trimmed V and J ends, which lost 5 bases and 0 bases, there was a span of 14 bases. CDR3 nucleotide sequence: TGTGCCAGCAGCCTAGATCACGAGAGCTCCTACGAGCAGTACTTC. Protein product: CASSLDHESSYEQYF.